These 11 T cell receptor beta chains were sequenced from one sample in a study of T-cell reconstitution after alpha-beta-depleted transplantation in children. Unique molecular identifiers were used in preparing the TCRbeta library. TCRdb re-called the PCR reads with MiXCR, one entry per CDR3 protein. The sample lists some 840,000 distinct CDR3 sequences; roughly 16% were seen once. Sequenced here: PBMCs, mostly from graft donor cells, sampled 360 days after TCRalphabeta/CD19-depleted stem cell transplant. The receptors stem from a male patient younger than 18 who had a stem cell transplant for acute lymphoblastic leukemia, so the T cells may come from the graft donor.

The chain carries TRBV29-1 and TRBJ2-1; D remains unclear. V dropped 5 bases and J dropped 2 bases, with 10 bases sitting between them. This CDR3 is built from 13 residues. CDR1 is SQVTM and CDR2 is ANQGSEA in the germline V gene. Written as DNA, the CDR3 is TGCAGCGTTCAAGGGTCCACCTACAATGAGCAGTTCTTC. It is translated as CSVQGSTYNEQFF.

The CDR3, as DNA: TGCAGTGCCCTCACTCAGGGGTACGGGGCCCAGTACTTC. This codes for CSALTQGYGAQYF. The gene calls are TRBV20-1 and TRBJ2-5, with D possibly being TRBD1 (6 bases). CDR3 length: 13 residues. V was pared by 6 bases and J by 9 bases, with 20 bases between. Germline-derived CDR1 and CDR2 are DFQATT and SNEGSKA (reference sequence).

The chain uses TRBV27 and TRBJ1-2, with 8 positions matching TRBD1. Germline values: CDR1 MNHEY, CDR2 SMNVEV (reference sequence). The CDR3 is 16 amino acids. J was trimmed by 5 bases and V by 2 bases; bases with no gene match: 10. CDR3 nucleotide sequence: TGTGCCAGCAGTTTAAAGCCTCCGCAGGGGGCTTATGGCTACACCTTC. Protein product: CASSLKPPQGAYGYTF.

This clonotype was seen a few times. This chain links TRBV11-2 with TRBJ2-1, with 7 nucleotides matching TRBD2. CDR1 and CDR2 from the germline V gene are SGHAT and FQNNGV. V lost 1 base, J lost 7 bases, and 16 bases stayed unmatched. CDR3 length: 18 residues. In DNA, the CDR3 is TGTGCCAGCAGCTTAGGAGCGAGGGTCGGCGGGAGACGGAATGAGCAGTTCTTC. Its protein is CASSLGARVGGRRNEQFF.

The gene calls are TRBV12-3 or TRBV12-4 and TRBJ2-5, with TRBD2 matching 10 bases. CDR3 length: 17 amino acids. The junction had 8 bases not matched to a gene; V was cut back by 2 bases and J by 2 bases. The CDR3 spells CASSLYRGLAEQETQYF. The CDR3 nucleotides read TGTGCCAGCAGTTTATATAGAGGACTAGCGGAACAAGAGACCCAGTACTTC.

The rearrangement joins TRBV20-1 to TRBJ2-3; maybe TRBD1 (5 bases). Germline assignment: CDR1 DFQATT and CDR2 SNEGSKA (reference sequence). The CDR3 runs 13 residues. Between the trimmed V and J ends, which lost 5 bases and 3 bases, there was a span of 12 bases. CDR3 protein: CSAGQGVTDTQYF. The CDR3 nucleotides read TGCAGTGCTGGCCAAGGGGTAACAGATACGCAGTATTTT.

This chain connects TRBV15 to TRBJ2-5, with D possibly matching TRBD1 (6 bases). Germline V lookup: CDR1 LNHNV, CDR2 YYDKDF (reference sequence). The ends were cut back, 4 bases at V and 2 bases at J, with 8 bases in the middle. This CDR3 is 13 amino acids long. Here the CDR3 DNA reads TGTGCCACCAGCACAGGGGAACAAGAGACCCAGTACTTC. This codes for CATSTGEQETQYF.

This chain links TRBV11-3 with TRBJ2-7; D call uncertain. V was cut by 2 bases and J by 7 bases, with 15 bases left in between. This CDR3 spans 14 amino acids. Germline values: CDR1 SGHNT, CDR2 YENEEA. As DNA, the CDR3 is TGTGCCAGCAGCTTAAGCGCCACCTCTTGGGAGCAGTACTTC. It translates to CASSLSATSWEQYF. Together with reference TRBV11-3 and TRBJ2-7, the CDR3 gives the full variable domain: EAGVVQSPRYKIIEKKQPVAFWCNPISGHNTLYWYLQNLGQGPELLIRYENEEAVDDSQLPKDRFSAERLKGVDSTLKIQPAELGDSAVYLCASSLSATSWEQYFGPGTRLTVT.

This clonotype was counted many times. The chain is built from TRBV9 and TRBJ2-7; D could derive from TRBD1 or TRBD2 (6 bases each). The CDR3 has 15 amino acids. Trimming left V 1 base short and J 2 bases short, with 13 bases between. Per germline, CDR1 SGDLS and CDR2 YYNGEE. CDR3 in amino acids: CASSVLSGGPYEQYF. The CDR3 DNA reads TGTGCCAGCAGCGTACTTTCCGGGGGCCCCTACGAGCAGTACTTC.

This chain links TRBV5-1 with TRBJ2-1; TRBD2 agrees at 9 bases. Germline CDR1 SGHRS, CDR2 YFSETQ. The CDR3 has 16 residues. V shed 0 bases, J shed 7 bases, and the junction held 8 bases outside the gene matches. For the CDR3, the DNA is TGCGCCAGCAGCTTGGGGTATAGCGGGAGAATAAATGAGCAGTTCTTC. This sequence encodes CASSLGYSGRINEQFF.

This clonotype was found a few times. V gene TRBV12-3 or TRBV12-4 combines with J gene TRBJ1-6, with D possibly TRBD1 on 5 matching bases. The CDR3 is 16 amino acids. Trimming cost V 3 bases and J 6 bases, with 15 bases left between them. CDR3 protein: CASSLMGTRANSPLHF. CDR3 in DNA: TGTGCCAGCAGTTTGATGGGGACGAGAGCTAATTCACCCCTCCACTTT.